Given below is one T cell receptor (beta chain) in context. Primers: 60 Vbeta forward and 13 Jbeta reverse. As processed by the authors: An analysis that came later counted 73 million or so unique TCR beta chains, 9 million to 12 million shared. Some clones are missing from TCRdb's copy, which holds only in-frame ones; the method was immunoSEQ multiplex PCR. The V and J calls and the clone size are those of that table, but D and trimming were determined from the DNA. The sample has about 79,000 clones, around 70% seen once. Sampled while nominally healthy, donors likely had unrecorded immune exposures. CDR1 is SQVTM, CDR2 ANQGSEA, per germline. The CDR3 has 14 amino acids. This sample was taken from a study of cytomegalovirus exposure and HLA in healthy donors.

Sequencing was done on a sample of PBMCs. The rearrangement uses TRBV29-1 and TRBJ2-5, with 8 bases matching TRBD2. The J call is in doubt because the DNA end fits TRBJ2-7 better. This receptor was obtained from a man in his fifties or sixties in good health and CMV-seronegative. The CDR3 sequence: CSVGTVAGPYEQYF. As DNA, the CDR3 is TGCAGCGTTGGAACGGTAGCGGGACCCTACGAGCAGTACTTC.